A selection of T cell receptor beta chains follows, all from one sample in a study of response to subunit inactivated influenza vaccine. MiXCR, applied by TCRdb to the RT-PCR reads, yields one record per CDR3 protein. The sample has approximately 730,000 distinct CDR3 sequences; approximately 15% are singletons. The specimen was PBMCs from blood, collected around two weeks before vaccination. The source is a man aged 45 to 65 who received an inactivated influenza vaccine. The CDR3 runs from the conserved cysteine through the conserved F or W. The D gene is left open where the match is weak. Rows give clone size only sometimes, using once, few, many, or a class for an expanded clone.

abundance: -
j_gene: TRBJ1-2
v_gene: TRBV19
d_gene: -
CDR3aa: CASTHFGYRDTGYTF
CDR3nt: TGTGCCAGTACCCATTTCGGGTACAGGGACACTGGCTACACCTTC

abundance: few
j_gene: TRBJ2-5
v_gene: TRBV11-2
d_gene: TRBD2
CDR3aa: CASSQGGANALAAQYF
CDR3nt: TGTGCCAGCAGCCAAGGGGGGGCCAATGCACTAGCGGCCCAGTACTTC

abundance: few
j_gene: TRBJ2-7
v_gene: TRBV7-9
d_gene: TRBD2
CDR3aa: CASSARLAGAYEQYF
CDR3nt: TGTGCCAGCAGCGCTCGACTAGCGGGAGCCTACGAGCAGTACTTC

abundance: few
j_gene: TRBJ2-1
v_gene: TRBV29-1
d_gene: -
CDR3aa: CSVGPFNEQFF
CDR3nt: TGCAGCGTTGGACCCTTCAATGAGCAGTTCTTC

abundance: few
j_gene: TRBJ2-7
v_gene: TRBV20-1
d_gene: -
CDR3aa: CSARDRIRNSYEQYF
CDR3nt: TGCAGTGCTAGAGATCGAATCCGGAATTCCTACGAGCAGTACTTC

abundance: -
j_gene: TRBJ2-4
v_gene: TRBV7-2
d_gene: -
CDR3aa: CASSLAETENIQYF
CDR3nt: TGTGCCAGCAGCTTAGCTGAGACCGAAAACATTCAGTACTTC

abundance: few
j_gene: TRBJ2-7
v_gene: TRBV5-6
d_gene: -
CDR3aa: CASSPLGGEYHEQYF
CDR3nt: TGTGCCAGCAGCCCGCTGGGGGGAGAATACCACGAGCAGTACTTC

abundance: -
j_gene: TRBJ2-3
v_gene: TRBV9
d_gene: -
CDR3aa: CASSATFWGQGTDTQYF
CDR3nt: TGTGCCAGCAGCGCTACCTTCTGGGGGCAAGGCACAGATACGCAGTATTTT

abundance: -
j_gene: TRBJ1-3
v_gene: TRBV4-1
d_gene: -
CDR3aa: CASSQWTESVPRNTIYF
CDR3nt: TGCGCCAGCAGCCAATGGACAGAGTCAGTTCCAAGAAACACCATATATTTT

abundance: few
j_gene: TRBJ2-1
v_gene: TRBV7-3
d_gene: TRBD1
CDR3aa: CASSKRQGAGNEQFF
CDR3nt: TGTGCCAGCAGCAAGAGACAGGGGGCGGGGAATGAGCAGTTCTTC

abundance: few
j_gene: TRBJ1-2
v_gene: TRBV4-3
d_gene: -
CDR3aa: CASSQVGSRGYTF
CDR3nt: TGCGCCAGCAGCCAAGTCGGCAGCCGCGGCTACACCTTC

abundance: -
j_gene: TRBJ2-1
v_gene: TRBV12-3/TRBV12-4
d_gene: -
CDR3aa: CASSSDSSSYNEQFF
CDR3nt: TGTGCCAGCAGCTCAGACAGTAGCTCCTACAATGAGCAGTTCTTC

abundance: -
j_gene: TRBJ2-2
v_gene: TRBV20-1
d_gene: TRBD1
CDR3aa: CCARPFRDSNTGELFF
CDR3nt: TGCTGTGCTAGACCCTTCCGGGACAGCAACACCGGGGAGCTGTTTTTT

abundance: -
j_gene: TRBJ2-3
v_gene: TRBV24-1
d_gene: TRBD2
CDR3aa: CATSEEVAGAPLLGDTQYF
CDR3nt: TGTGCCACCAGTGAGGAGGTAGCGGGGGCCCCTCTTCTGGGGGATACGCAGTATTTT

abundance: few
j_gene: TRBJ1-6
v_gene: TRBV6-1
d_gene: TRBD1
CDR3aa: CASSNLPGQGHSPLHF
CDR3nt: TGTGCCAGCAGCAACCTTCCGGGACAGGGGCATTCACCCCTCCACTTT

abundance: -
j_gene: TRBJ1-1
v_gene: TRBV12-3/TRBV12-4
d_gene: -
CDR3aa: CASSFGQDTEAFF
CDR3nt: TGTGCCAGCAGTTTCGGCCAGGACACTGAAGCTTTCTTT

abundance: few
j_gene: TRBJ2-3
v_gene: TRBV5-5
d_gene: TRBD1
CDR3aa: CASRPTGQATDTQYF
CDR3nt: TGTGCCAGCAGACCGACGGGACAGGCCACAGATACGCAGTATTTT

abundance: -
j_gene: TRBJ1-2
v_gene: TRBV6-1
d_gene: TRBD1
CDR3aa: CASRETGDDYGYTF
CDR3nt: TGTGCCAGCAGAGAGACAGGGGATGACTATGGCTACACCTTC

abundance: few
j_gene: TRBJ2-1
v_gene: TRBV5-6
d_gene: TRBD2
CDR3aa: CASSHTSAAYNEQFF
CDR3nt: TGTGCCAGCAGCCACACTAGCGCCGCCTACAATGAGCAGTTCTTC

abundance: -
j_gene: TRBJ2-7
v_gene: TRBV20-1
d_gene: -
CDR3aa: CSAWGDSYEQYF
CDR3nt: TGCAGTGCGTGGGGGGACAGCTACGAGCAGTACTTC

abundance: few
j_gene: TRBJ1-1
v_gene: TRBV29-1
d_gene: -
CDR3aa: CSGSSGGNTEAFF
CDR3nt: TGCAGCGGAAGCAGCGGGGGCAACACTGAAGCTTTCTTT

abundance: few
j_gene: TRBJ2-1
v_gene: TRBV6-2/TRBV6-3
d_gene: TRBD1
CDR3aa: CASPPTGEKNYNEQFF
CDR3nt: TGTGCCAGCCCCCCGACAGGGGAAAAGAATTACAATGAGCAGTTCTTC

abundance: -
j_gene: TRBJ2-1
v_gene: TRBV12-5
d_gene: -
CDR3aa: CASGLVPQLNEQFF
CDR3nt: TGTGCTAGTGGTTTGGTTCCTCAACTCAATGAGCAGTTCTTC

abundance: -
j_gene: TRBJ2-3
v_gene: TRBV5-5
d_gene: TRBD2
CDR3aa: CASSNGGTTDTQYF
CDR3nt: TGTGCCAGCAGCAACGGGGGGACCACAGATACGCAGTATTTT

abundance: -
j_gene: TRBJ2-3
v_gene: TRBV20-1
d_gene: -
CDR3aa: CSAREIGDTQYF
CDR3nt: TGCAGTGCTAGAGAGATCGGGGATACGCAGTATTTT

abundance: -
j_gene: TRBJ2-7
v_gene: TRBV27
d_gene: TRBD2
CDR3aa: CASSLTRSGTYEQYF
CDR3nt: TGTGCCAGCAGTTTAACACGGAGCGGGACCTACGAGCAGTACTTC

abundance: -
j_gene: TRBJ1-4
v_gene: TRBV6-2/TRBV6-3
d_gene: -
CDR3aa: CASGEEKLFF
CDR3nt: TGTGCCAGCGGTGAAGAAAAACTGTTTTTT

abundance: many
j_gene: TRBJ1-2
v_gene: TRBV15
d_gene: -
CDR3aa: CATSTQRGLANYGYTF
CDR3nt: TGTGCCACCAGCACCCAAAGGGGCCTCGCTAACTATGGCTACACCTTC

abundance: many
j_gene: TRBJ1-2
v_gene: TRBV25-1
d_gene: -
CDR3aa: CASSGTENYGYTF
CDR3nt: TGTGCCAGCAGTGGGACGGAGAACTATGGCTACACCTTC

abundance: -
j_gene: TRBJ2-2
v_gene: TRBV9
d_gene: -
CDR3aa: CASSGRRGEGTGELFF
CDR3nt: TGTGCCAGCAGCGGTAGGAGGGGAGAGGGCACCGGGGAGCTGTTTTTT

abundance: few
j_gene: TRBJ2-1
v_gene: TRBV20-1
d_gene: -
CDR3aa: CSAMSYINEQFF
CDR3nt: TGCAGTGCTATGTCCTACATCAATGAGCAGTTCTTC

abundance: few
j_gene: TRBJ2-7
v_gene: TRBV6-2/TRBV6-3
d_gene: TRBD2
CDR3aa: CASNPGGVYEQYF
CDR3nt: TGTGCCAGCAATCCTGGGGGGGTGTACGAGCAGTACTTC

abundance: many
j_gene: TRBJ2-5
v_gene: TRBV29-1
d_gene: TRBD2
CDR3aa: CSGGTSGIGETQYF
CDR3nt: TGCAGCGGCGGGACTAGCGGGATCGGAGAGACCCAGTACTTC

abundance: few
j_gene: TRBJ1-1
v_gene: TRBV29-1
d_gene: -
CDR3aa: CSVDGGRQDTEAFF
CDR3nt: TGCAGCGTTGACGGCGGCAGGCAGGACACTGAAGCTTTCTTT

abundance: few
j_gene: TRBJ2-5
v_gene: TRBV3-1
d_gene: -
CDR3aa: CASSPRLLGGETQYF
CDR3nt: TGTGCCAGCAGCCCGCGTCTACTAGGTGGAGAGACCCAGTACTTC

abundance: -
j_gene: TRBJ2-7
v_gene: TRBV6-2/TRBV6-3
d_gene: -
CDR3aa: CASSYMAYEQYF
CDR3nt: TGTGCCAGCAGTTACATGGCTTACGAGCAGTACTTC

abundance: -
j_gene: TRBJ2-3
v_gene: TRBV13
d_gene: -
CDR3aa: CASSLKAESSTDTQYF
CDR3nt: TGTGCCAGCAGCTTAAAAGCGGAGTCTAGCACAGATACGCAGTATTTT

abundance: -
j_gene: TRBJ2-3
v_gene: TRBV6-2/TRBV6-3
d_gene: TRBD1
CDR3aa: CASVKGQGLDTQYF
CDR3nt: TGTGCCAGCGTTAAGGGACAGGGATTAGATACGCAGTATTTT

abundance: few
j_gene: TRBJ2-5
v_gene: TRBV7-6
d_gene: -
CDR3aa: CASSSMGRAQETQYF
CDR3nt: TGTGCCAGCAGCTCCATGGGTCGGGCCCAAGAGACCCAGTACTTC

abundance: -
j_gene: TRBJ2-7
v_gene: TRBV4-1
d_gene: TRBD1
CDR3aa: CASSQGQGSTYEQYF
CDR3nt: TGCGCCAGCAGCCAAGGACAGGGTTCTACCTACGAGCAGTACTTC

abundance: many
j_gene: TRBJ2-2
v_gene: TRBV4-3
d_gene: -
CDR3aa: CASSQDLLTTGELFF
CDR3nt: TGCGCCAGCAGCCAAGATCTGCTCACTACCGGGGAGCTGTTTTTT

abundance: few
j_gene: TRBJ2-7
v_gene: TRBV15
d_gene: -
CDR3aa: CATSRGQYEQYF
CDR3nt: TGTGCCACCAGCCGGGGCCAGTACGAGCAGTACTTC

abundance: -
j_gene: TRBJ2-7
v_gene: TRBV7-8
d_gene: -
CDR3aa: CASSLELQRTGEQYF
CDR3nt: TGTGCCAGCAGCTTAGAACTCCAGCGAACGGGCGAGCAGTACTTC

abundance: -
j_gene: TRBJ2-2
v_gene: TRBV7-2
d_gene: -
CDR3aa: CASSSLGISNTGELFF
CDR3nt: TGTGCCAGCAGCTCCCTCGGGATCTCAAACACCGGGGAGCTGTTTTTT

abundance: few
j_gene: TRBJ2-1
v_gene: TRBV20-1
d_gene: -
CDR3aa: CSARSAALREQFF
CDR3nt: TGCAGTGCTAGGTCGGCCGCCCTGCGGGAGCAGTTCTTC

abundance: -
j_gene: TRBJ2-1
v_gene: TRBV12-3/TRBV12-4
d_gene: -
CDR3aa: CASTSRYYNEQFF
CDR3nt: TGTGCCAGCACTAGCCGATATTACAATGAGCAGTTCTTC

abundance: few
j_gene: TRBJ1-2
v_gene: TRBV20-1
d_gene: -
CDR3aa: CSAPGGRGYTF
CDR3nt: TGCAGTGCTCCGGGGGGACGGGGCTACACCTTC

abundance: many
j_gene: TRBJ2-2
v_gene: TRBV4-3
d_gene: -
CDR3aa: CASSQDNRPTGELFF
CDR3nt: TGCGCCAGCAGCCAAGATAACAGACCCACCGGGGAGCTGTTTTTT

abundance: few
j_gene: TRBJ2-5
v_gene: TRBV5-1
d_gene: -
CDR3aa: CASERGGPSETQYF
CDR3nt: TGCGCCAGCGAAAGGGGGGGACCCTCGGAGACCCAGTACTTC

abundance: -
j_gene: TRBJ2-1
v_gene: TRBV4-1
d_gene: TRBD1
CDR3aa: CASSQRDSSSYNEQFF
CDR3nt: TGCGCCAGCAGCCAGAGGGACAGCAGCTCCTACAATGAGCAGTTCTTC

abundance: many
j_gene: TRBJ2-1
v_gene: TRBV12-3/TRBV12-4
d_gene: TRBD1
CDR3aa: CASSLARAGGNEQFF
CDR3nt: TGTGCCAGCAGTTTAGCGCGGGCAGGGGGCAATGAGCAGTTCTTC

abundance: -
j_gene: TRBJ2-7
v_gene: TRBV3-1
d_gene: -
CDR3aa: CASSQSQLSSYEQYF
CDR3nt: TGTGCCAGCAGCCAATCCCAGCTGAGCTCCTACGAGCAGTACTTC

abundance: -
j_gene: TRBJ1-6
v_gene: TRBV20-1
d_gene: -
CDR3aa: CSARQPQYNSPLHF
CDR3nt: TGCAGTGCTAGGCAGCCCCAATATAATTCACCCCTCCACTTT

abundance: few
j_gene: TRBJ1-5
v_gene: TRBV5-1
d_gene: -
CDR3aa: CASSTDGMSDQPQHF
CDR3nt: TGCGCCAGCAGCACCGACGGGATGTCGGATCAGCCCCAGCATTTT

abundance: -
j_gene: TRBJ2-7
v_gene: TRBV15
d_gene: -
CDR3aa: CATSWSLWESGEQYF
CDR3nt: TGTGCCACCAGCTGGTCCCTTTGGGAGTCGGGCGAGCAGTACTTC